Below are 21 T cell receptor beta chains sequenced from a single sample in a study of cytomegalovirus exposure and HLA in healthy donors. The PCR used 60 Vbeta and 13 Jbeta primers. Some clones are missing from TCRdb's copy, which holds only in-frame ones; the method was immunoSEQ multiplex PCR. The table lists over 100,000 clones, about four fifths of them singletons. The sample was PBMCs. These receptors were obtained from a young woman in good health and CMV-seronegative.

This clone was found a few times. This chain connects TRBV27 to TRBJ1-5, with 7 bases identical to TRBD1. Germline V gene sequence: CDR1 MNHEY, CDR2 SMNVEV (reference sequence). The CDR3 is 17 amino acids. Trimming at V came to 6 bases and at J to 5 bases, leaving 16 bases not matched to a gene. The CDR3 nucleotides are TGTGCCAGCAGCCACTCTGAAACAGGGGAAATATATCAGCCCCAGCATTTT. Translating gives CASSHSETGEIYQPQHF.

The chain couples TRBV10-3 to TRBJ1-2; a possible D gene is TRBD1 (5 bases). V lost 7 bases to trimming and J lost 8 bases, with 17 bases between them. The germline V gene has CDR1 ENHRY and CDR2 SYGVKD. This CDR3 has 13 amino acids. CDR3 sequence: CAIMGSRVQGYTF. The CDR3 bases are TGTGCCATCATGGGGTCCAGGGTACAAGGCTACACCTTC.

This clone was counted once. The rearrangement joins TRBV4-3 to TRBJ1-5; D is uncertain. CDR1 is LGHNA and CDR2 is YSLEER in the germline V gene. CDR3 length: 14 amino acids. V lost 0 bases and J lost 1, with 4 bases in between. DNA for the CDR3: TGCGCCAGCAGCCAAGAAGAGAGCAATCAGCCCCAGCATTTT. This translates into CASSQEESNQPQHF.

This clone appeared a single time. This rearrangement joins TRBV5-6 to TRBJ2-4; 7 nucleotides agree with TRBD1. CDR3 length equals 16 residues. Looked up from germline, CDR1 is SGHDT and CDR2 is YYEEEE. V was clipped by 6 bases and J by 6 bases; unmatched bases: 15. The DNA of the CDR3 is TGTGCCAGCACCCGAGGGGGCGAAAATGCTTTAAACATTCAGTACTTC. The encoded protein is CASTRGGENALNIQYF.

The V gene is TRBV7-9, the J gene TRBJ1-6; D not certain. Germline V gene sequence: CDR1 SEHNR, CDR2 FQNEAQ (reference sequence). V lost 1 base and J 8 bases, leaving 6 bases between the germline ends. This CDR3 contains 13 residues. In DNA, the CDR3 is TGTGCCAGCAGCTTAGTTGCGGATTCACCCCTCCACTTT. Its protein is CASSLVADSPLHF.

The table lists this clone with a count of one. J is TRBJ2-3 and V is TRBV5-6; 7 bases are a match to TRBD2. The junction had 10 bases not matched to a gene; V was cut back by 0 bases and J by 0 bases. The CDR3 spans 18 residues. Germline V lookup: CDR1 SGHDT, CDR2 YYEEEE. The CDR3 DNA follows: TGTGCCAGCAGCTTGGCCGGACTAGGAGGGAGCAGCACAGATACGCAGTATTTT. Protein sequence: CASSLAGLGGSSTDTQYF. Together with reference TRBV5-6 and TRBJ2-3, the CDR3 gives the full variable domain: DAGVTQSPTHLIKTRGQQVTLRCSPKSGHDTVSWYQQALGQGPQFIFQYYEEEERQRGNFPDRFSGHQFPNYSSELNVNALLLGDSALYLCASSLAGLGGSSTDTQYFGPGTRLTVL.

This clone was seen more than once but under ten times. The chain carries TRBV2 and TRBJ2-3; 7 bases map to TRBD2. With 8 bases clipped from V and 6 bases from J, the junction kept 8 bases outside the gene matches. The CDR3 has 13 residues. Germline V gene sequence: CDR1 SNHLY, CDR2 FYNNEI. The CDR3 region is CASLFLGGDTQYF. The CDR3 DNA sequence: TGTGCCAGCCTGTTCTTGGGGGGGGATACGCAGTATTTT.

This clone was observed a handful of times. The chain is built from TRBV5-1 and TRBJ1-5; D uncertain. V shed 1 base and J shed 1 base, with 3 bases lying between them. There are 13 residues in the CDR3. Germline CDR1 and CDR2: SGHRS and YFSETQ. The CDR3 nucleotides read TGCGCCAGCAGCTTGAGCAGCAATCAGCCCCAGCATTTT. Translation gives CASSLSSNQPQHF.

This clone was recorded once. The rearrangement joins TRBV7-9 to TRBJ2-1; D uncertain. V lost 2 bases and J lost 8, with 16 bases in between. The CDR3 has 15 residues. CDR1 SEHNR and CDR2 FQNEAQ come from the germline V gene (reference sequence). The CDR3 is CASSLYLVSRDEQFF. The CDR3, as DNA: TGTGCCAGCAGCTTATACCTAGTGAGTCGGGATGAGCAGTTCTTC.

The V gene is TRBV6-6, the J gene TRBJ2-7; 10 bases map to TRBD2. V lost 0 bases, J lost 6 bases, and 2 bases stayed unmatched. CDR1 is MNHNY, CDR2 SVGAGI, per germline (reference sequence). The CDR3 length is 14 residues. DNA of the CDR3: TGTGCCAGCAGTTACTCCCAGCGGGAGGGCGAGCAGTACTTC. This gives the protein CASSYSQREGEQYF.

This clone was counted a few times. V usage is TRBV2 and J usage is TRBJ1-5; D is possibly TRBD1 (6 bases). This CDR3 is 13 amino acids long. Germline CDR1 is SNHLY and CDR2 is FYNNEI. The V gene lost 9 bases and the J gene lost 6 bases, with 15 bases spanning the gap. DNA for the CDR3: TGTGCCAGTCAAGGGGGGGGCGGTCAGCCCCAGCATTTT. This codes for CASQGGGGQPQHF.

The genes are TRBV28 and TRBJ1-6; 7 bases are a match to TRBD1. Germline V gives CDR1 MDHEN, CDR2 SYDVKM. CDR3 size: 15 residues. Trimming cost V 7 bases and J 7 bases; bases outside gene matches: 10. CDR3 nucleotides: TGTGCCAGCATCATAAACAGGGGAAACAATTCACCCCTCCACTTT. It specifies CASIINRGNNSPLHF.

Points on this clone: Other DNA sequences in this sample translate to the same CDR3. V is TRBV27 and J is TRBJ2-5; maybe TRBD1 (6 bases). The germline CDR1 and CDR2 sequences are MNHEY and SMNVEV (reference sequence). The CDR3 covers 16 residues. Trimming cost V 2 bases and J 0 bases, with 13 bases left between them. CDR3 residues: CASSLGYGQYQETQYF. Written as DNA, the CDR3 is TGTGCCAGCAGTTTAGGATATGGACAGTACCAAGAGACCCAGTACTTC.

The chain joins TRBV10-3 to TRBJ1-1; D perhaps matches TRBD1 (6 bases). This CDR3 comprises 15 residues. CDR1 and CDR2 from the germline V gene are ENHRY and SYGVKD. V was trimmed by 7 bases and J by 1 base, leaving 16 bases between them. The CDR3 is CAITAGDEQNTEAFF. For the CDR3, the DNA is TGTGCCATCACGGCAGGGGATGAGCAGAACACTGAAGCTTTCTTT.

The chain is built from TRBV19 and TRBJ1-5; 7 nucleotides match TRBD1. J lost 4 bases, V lost 2 bases, and 8 bases had no gene match. The CDR3 is made up of 16 amino acids. Germline V gene lookup returns CDR1 LNHDA and CDR2 SQIVND (reference sequence). The CDR3 nucleotides read TGTGCCAGTAGTATAATTGGGGACAGCCCTAATCAGCCCCAGCATTTT. This translates into CASSIIGDSPNQPQHF.

V gene TRBV6-6 combines with J gene TRBJ2-1; 11 nucleotides line up with TRBD2. Germline V gene sequence: CDR1 MNHNY, CDR2 SVGAGI (reference sequence). The CDR3 runs to 15 residues. J was trimmed by 2 bases and V by 7 bases; bases with no gene match: 4. The DNA of the CDR3 is TGTGCCAGCACTTTAGCGGGAGGGCCCTACAATGAGCAGTTCTTC. Protein: CASTLAGGPYNEQFF.

This clone was seen more than once but under ten times. The chain employs TRBV28 and TRBJ2-7, with D unresolved. The V and J ends lost 6 bases and 1 base respectively, with 16 bases between them. CDR1 is MDHEN, CDR2 SYDVKM, per germline. This CDR3 has 15 amino acids. The CDR3 reads CASSPDLTASYEQYF. The CDR3 DNA is TGTGCCAGCAGCCCGGATCTGACTGCTTCCTACGAGCAGTACTTC.

V is TRBV2 and J is TRBJ1-3; no reliable D call. Germline-derived CDR1 and CDR2 are SNHLY and FYNNEI. The length of the CDR3 is 14 residues. The V end was cut by 4 bases, the J end by 0 bases, with 7 bases between. The CDR3 region is CASSVPSSGNTIYF. Here the CDR3 DNA reads TGTGCCAGCAGTGTCCCCAGCTCTGGAAACACCATATATTTT.

The chain is built from TRBV18 and TRBJ2-5; no clear D. Germline values: CDR1 KGHSH, CDR2 LQKENI. This CDR3 is built from 15 residues. Trimming removed 3 bases at V and 0 bases at J, with 11 bases between. CDR3 region: CASSPPVRNQETQYF. In DNA, the CDR3 is TGTGCCAGCTCACCTCCAGTTCGCAACCAAGAGACCCAGTACTTC.

V and J are TRBV9 and TRBJ2-3, with a tentative D call TRBD2 (6 bases). Trimming took 1 base from V and 4 from J, leaving 16 bases between them. CDR1 and CDR2 (germline): SGDLS, YYNGEE. The CDR3 spans 16 residues. DNA of the CDR3: TGTGCCAGCAGCGTAACCGGGACTCGACTTCCAGATACGCAGTATTTT. Its protein product is CASSVTGTRLPDTQYF.

This chain connects TRBV11-3 to TRBJ2-5; the D gene is possibly TRBD2 (5 bases). Germline V lookup: CDR1 SGHNT, CDR2 YENEEA. Trimming stripped 4 bases from V and 4 bases from J, with 10 bases between. This CDR3 has 13 residues. The CDR3 DNA sequence: TGTGCCAGCAGCTCAGACTATTTAGAGACCCAGTACTTC. Protein product: CASSSDYLETQYF.